These T cell receptor beta chains were read from a single sample in a study of blood T cell repertoires in COVID-19. Generated by immunoSEQ multiplex PCR, the TCRdb table keeps only in-frame clones and is missing some. Of more than 250,000 clones listed, 92% are singletons. Material for sequencing was PBMCs or T cells enriched from blood (not recorded which). These receptors all come from a woman in her thirties who had recovered from COVID-19. Each CDR3 is given with its conserved first and last residue. The D gene is left open where the match is weak. Size values are once, few and many counts, or a class for expanded clones, and some rows have none.

size,J,D,V,DNA,CDR3
NA,TRBJ2-5,TRBD2,TRBV7-8,TGTGCCAGCAGCCCTAGGACTAGCGGGAGTATCCGAGAGACCCAGTACTTC,CASSPRTSGSIRETQYF
NA,TRBJ1-6,NA,TRBV28,TGTGCCAGCAAGAACGCGGGATACCTGAAAGGGTCCTATAATTCACCCCTCCACTTT,CASKNAGYLKGSYNSPLHF
NA,TRBJ2-5,NA,TRBV5-1,TGCGCCAGCAGTTTGGGCCGCGGCAGCCAAGAGACCCAGTACTTC,CASSLGRGSQETQYF
NA,TRBJ2-5,NA,TRBV5-1,TGCGCCAGCAGGCGGGACTCAGAAGAGACCCAGTACTTC,CASRRDSEETQYF
NA,TRBJ1-5,NA,TRBV7-2,TGTGCCAGCAGCTTTTCGGGGGGCGGGCAGCCCCAGCATTTT,CASSFSGGGQPQHF
NA,TRBJ2-2,NA,TRBV7-2,TGTGCCAGCAGCAAATCCCAGGGTAATGCGAACACCGGGGAGCTGTTTTTT,CASSKSQGNANTGELFF
NA,TRBJ1-1,NA,TRBV28,TGTGCCAGCATCCTCTCCGGTTCCAACACTGAAGCTTTCTTT,CASILSGSNTEAFF
NA,TRBJ2-1,NA,TRBV7-2,TGTGCCAGCAGTTTTAAACTTAATGAGCAGTTCTTC,CASSFKLNEQFF
NA,TRBJ2-3,TRBD2,TRBV2,TGTGCCAGCAGTGAGGGGACTAGCGGGGGTACGCAGTATTTT,CASSEGTSGGTQYF
NA,TRBJ1-5,NA,TRBV6-2/TRBV6-3,TGTGCCAGCAGTTTCGGGGGGAGCAATCAGCCCCAGCATTTT,CASSFGGSNQPQHF
NA,TRBJ1-2,TRBD1,TRBV6-1,TGTGCCAGCAGTGAAGAGGGGGCGCGAGGCTACACCTTC,CASSEEGARGYTF
NA,TRBJ2-5,TRBD2,TRBV18,TGTGCCAGCTCACCACTACCTAGCGGGGAGACCCAGTACTTC,CASSPLPSGETQYF
NA,TRBJ2-5,NA,TRBV2,TGTGCCAGCAGATGGGGCAGGGTGGGGGAGACCCAGTACTTC,CASRWGRVGETQYF
NA,TRBJ2-7,NA,TRBV11-3,TGTGCCAGCAGCTTATCCGACAGATCCTACTACGAGCAGTACTTC,CASSLSDRSYYEQYF
NA,TRBJ2-2,NA,TRBV5-6,TGTGCCAGCAGCTTTATGGCGAGGGCGCTATTGAACACCGGGGAGCTGTTTTTT,CASSFMARALLNTGELFF
NA,TRBJ1-1,TRBD1,TRBV6-5,TGTGCCAGCAGTCGACGGACAGGGAACACTGAAGCTTTCTTT,CASSRRTGNTEAFF
NA,TRBJ2-5,NA,TRBV5-6,TGTGCCAGCCGGACTGCCGCTGAGACCCAGTACTTC,CASRTAAETQYF
NA,TRBJ1-6,NA,TRBV6-5,TGTGCCAGCAAAAAAACAGAGTCGGGGGGGACCCTCCACTTT,CASKKTESGGTLHF
NA,TRBJ2-7,TRBD2,TRBV30,TGTGCCTGGAGTGTACTAGCGGGGGGCTCCTACGAGCAGTACTTC,CAWSVLAGGSYEQYF
NA,TRBJ1-2,TRBD1,TRBV28,TGTGCCAGCAAAGGCTCCGAGGGGGCAAATGGCTACACCTTC,CASKGSEGANGYTF
NA,TRBJ1-5,NA,TRBV19,TGTGCCAGTAGCCAGGGGAATCAGCCCCAGCATTTT,CASSQGNQPQHF
NA,TRBJ2-1,NA,TRBV5-5,TGTGCCAGCAGCCAAACCCCCGGGACTCACAATGAGCAGTTCTTC,CASSQTPGTHNEQFF
NA,TRBJ1-1,TRBD1,TRBV11-2,TGTGCCAGCACGTGGACAGGGAAGGACACTGAAGCTTTCTTT,CASTWTGKDTEAFF
NA,TRBJ1-1,NA,TRBV7-2,TGTGCCAGCAGTCCCAGGGTGAACACTGAAGCTTTCTTT,CASSPRVNTEAFF
once,TRBJ1-1,TRBD1,TRBV19,TGTGCCAGTAGCCCGATCAGGAGGGGGCTGGTGACTGAAGCTTTCTTT,CASSPIRRGLVTEAFF
NA,TRBJ2-6,NA,TRBV6-2/TRBV6-3,TGTGCCAGCAGCCCTACTTACTCTGGGGCCAACGTCCTGACTTTC,CASSPTYSGANVLTF
NA,TRBJ1-1,TRBD1,TRBV18,TGTGCCAGCTCACCATTTGACAGGGGATTGAACACTGAAGCTTTCTTT,CASSPFDRGLNTEAFF